Below, one TCR beta chain is given with its context. Its antigen remains unidentified. Nothing much larger sits one base from this clone, and base qualities are not available. This record belongs to a study of Ad26.COV2.S vaccination and SARS-CoV-2 variants (dated by TCRdb to 2020 to 2022). Some background on the complete study: Donors in the vaccine arm were drawn from COV1001, a phase I-IIa trial of Ad26.COV2.S in healthy adults that was multicentre, randomized, double-blind and placebo-controlled. Ad26.COV2.S was administered intramuscularly at 5 x 10^10 or 1 x 10^11 viral particles, either as a single shot or as two shots given 56 days apart. The specificity and breadth of SARS-CoV-2-reactive T cell receptors after Ad26.COV2.S vaccination were assessed by TCRbeta repertoire sequencing. The TCR-sequenced set comprised around 30 samples: approximately 19 Ad26.COV2.S vaccine recipients, 5 placebo recipients and 8 SARS-CoV-2 convalescent individuals. Trial participants were randomized into five groups of five, in which low-dose or high-dose Ad26.COV2.S was given once or twice, or placebo was given on both occasions. Investigators remained blinded to trial group allocation during experiments and outcome assessment.

TCRbeta CDR3 regions were sequenced with the immunoSEQ Assay. After extraction, genomic DNA underwent amplification by bias-controlled multiplex PCR, followed by high-throughput sequencing. The original pipeline was this. To quantify the absolute abundance of every unique TCRbeta CDR3 region, sequences were collapsed and filtered. T cell fraction was estimated by normalizing TCRbeta template counts to usable DNA, which was measured by amplifying reference genes present in all nucleated cells. Repertoire TCRs were annotated as SARS-CoV-2-specific when V gene, CDR3 amino acid sequence and J gene were exactly matched to a known reactive TCR set. The reference SARS-CoV-2 TCR set was obtained from MIRA and was filtered for enrichment in COVID-19-positive ImmuneCODE repertoires, whereby public or cross-reactive TCRs were removed. Using the MIRA antigens, annotated TCRs were further analysed by specific ORF or by position within an ORF. Depth was the summed frequency of annotated unique rearrangements, while breadth was defined as annotated unique rearrangements over total unique productive rearrangements. TCR breadth was compared between groups using two-sided Wilcoxon rank-sum tests. Sourced from immuneACCESS, this table was stored by TCRdb with only in-frame sequences that have V and J called. A share of the clones is absent; for the studies checked, an unresolved V gene accounts for under half, and the remainder has no known explanation. V and J calls and clone size come straight from that table; D and trimming were deduced from the DNA. The sample table shows roughly 300,000 clones, and 80% to 90% are seen once. The ten largest clones represent about 10% of the sample.

From the germline V gene, CDR1 is LGHNA and CDR2 is YNFKEQ. The junction shows trimming of 0 bases on V and 7 bases on J, plus 18 bases between the germline ends. The CDR3 covers 17 residues, taking in both the cysteine and the phenylalanine. Only the CDR3 DNA is retained, 51 bases long and in frame from the first base. In the paper's terms, the treatment or condition label means: 15 to 20 received Ad26.COV2.S at low or high dose, single or two shots; five or six received placebo; per-sample allocation not given. For vaccine and placebo recipients, repertoires were sequenced using samples collected on day 63 after the first injection. Between 29 July and 7 August 2020, Cohort 1b enrolled 20 to 30 adults aged 18-55 years at one site in Boston, USA. As a vaccine, Ad26.COV2.S was a replication-incompetent adenovirus type 26 vector that expressed a prefusion-stabilized SARS-CoV-2 spike protein derived from the original Wuhan strain.

Results and caveats for the whole study, not just this receptor: Ad26.COV2.S recipients had higher spike-specific TCR breadth than placebo recipients (P = 0.0014). Comparing responses between vaccine doses or regimens was not something the study was powered to do. The authors noted that the TCR breadth and depth analyses may have underestimated total T cell responses. Substantial breadth of spike-specific CD8+ and CD4+ T cell responses was reported after vaccination. Vaccine and placebo recipients had comparable non-spike TCR breadth, which fits with the vaccine containing only spike.

The V and J segments used are TRBV4-2 and TRBJ2-2, with the D call perhaps TRBD1 or TRBD2, as 5 bases match in each case. The source of this sequence is a person between 18 and 60 years old who received the Ad26.COV2.S COVID-19 vaccine or a placebo. The material was peripheral blood, obtained in a trial of Ad26.COV2.S vaccine versus placebo. The CDR3 region has the sequence CASSQEYQGTSGGELFF. The nucleotide sequence reads as follows: TGTGCCAGCAGCCAAGAGTACCAAGGGACGTCGGGCGGGGAGCTGTTTTTT.